Presented here are 26 T cell receptor beta chains from one specimen sequenced in a study of neurological immune-mediated disorders. TCRdb recomputed calls from the 5' RACE reads with MiXCR, one row per CDR3 protein. The sample contains 45,000 to 65,000 distinct CDR3 sequences, roughly 4.4% of which appear only once. The sequencing input was PBMCs. These receptors were obtained from a man over 45 with multiple sclerosis.

This clonotype was detected many times. The rearrangement uses TRBV2 and TRBJ1-5; weak D call: TRBD1 (5 bases). V was clipped by 1 base and J by 4 bases, with 8 bases between them. Germline CDR1 and CDR2: SNHLY and FYNNEI. The CDR3 covers 14 residues. DNA of the CDR3: TGTGCCAGCAGTGAAGGGGGCGGAAATCAGCCCCAGCATTTT. Its protein product is CASSEGGGNQPQHF.

This clonotype was detected only a few times. The genes are TRBV6-1 and TRBJ2-3; D unresolved. The CDR3 is 14 residues long. Trimming cost V 6 bases and J 2 bases, with 12 bases left between them. Germline V CDR1 and CDR2: MNHNS, SASEGT. DNA of the CDR3: TGTGCCAGCAGCGCCACCCGATCCACAGATACGCAGTATTTT. This encodes CASSATRSTDTQYF.

There are many counts of this clonotype. The rearrangement joins TRBV9 to TRBJ2-1; 12 bases line up with TRBD1. CDR3 size: 17 residues. CDR1 and CDR2 (germline): SGDLS, YYNGEE. V dropped 4 bases and J dropped 7; count of bases not matched to a gene: 12. The CDR3 spells CASSPHQGTGGFNEQFF. As DNA, the CDR3 is TGTGCCAGCAGCCCACACCAGGGGACAGGGGGCTTTAATGAGCAGTTCTTC.

This clonotype has only a few counts. The chain couples TRBV10-3 to TRBJ1-2; D may be TRBD1 (5 bases). Germline CDR1 is ENHRY and CDR2 is SYGVKD. The CDR3 sequence is 16 residues long. The V end was cut by 0 bases, the J end by 5 bases, with 16 bases between. CDR3 amino acids: CAISESDMASGYGYTF. The CDR3 nucleotides read TGTGCCATCAGTGAGTCGGACATGGCCTCTGGGTATGGCTACACCTTC.

The chain links TRBV7-2 to TRBJ2-1; tentative D call: TRBD2 (7 bases). The CDR3 spans 14 residues. V was pared by 1 base and J by 8 bases, with 12 bases between. Germline V gives CDR1 SGHTA, CDR2 FQGNSA. The CDR3 DNA sequence: TGTGCCAGCAGCTTAGTGGTAGGGGGGGATGAGCAGTTCTTC. It is translated as CASSLVVGGDEQFF.

At least ten counts were recorded for this clonotype. The chain couples TRBV11-3 to TRBJ2-5, with D possibly being TRBD1 (6 bases). The germline V gene has CDR1 SGHNT and CDR2 YENEEA. V lost 2 bases, J lost 3 bases, and 13 bases lay in between. The CDR3 runs 15 residues. The CDR3 loop is CASSLPGQWKETQYF. Here the CDR3 DNA reads TGTGCCAGCAGCTTACCTGGACAGTGGAAAGAGACCCAGTACTTC.

This clonotype occurred many times. V gene TRBV18 combines with J gene TRBJ2-3; D uncertain. This CDR3 spans 17 amino acids. The V and J ends lost 4 bases and 2 bases respectively, with 19 bases between them. CDR1 KGHSH and CDR2 LQKENI come from the germline V gene. CDR3 in amino acids: CASSRANQGSDTDTQYF. The CDR3 DNA reads TGTGCCAGCTCACGGGCCAATCAAGGGTCGGACACAGATACGCAGTATTTT. The full variable domain, completed using reference TRBV18 and TRBJ2-3, is NAGVMQNPRHLVRRRGQEARLRCSPMKGHSHVYWYRQLPEEGLKFMVYLQKENIIDESGMPKERFSAEFPKEGPSILRIQQVVRGDSAAYFCASSRANQGSDTDTQYFGPGTRLTVL.

This clonotype was detected many times. The chain has TRBV10-3 and TRBJ2-5; either TRBD1 or TRBD2 may supply D (7 bases each). Germline values: CDR1 ENHRY, CDR2 SYGVKD. With 6 bases removed from V and 5 bases from J, the gap between germline ends came to 19 bases. The CDR3 has 15 residues. The CDR3 loop is CAISPGGGGEETQYF. CDR3 in DNA: TGTGCCATCAGCCCCGGGGGAGGGGGCGAGGAGACCCAGTACTTC.

Ten or more counts support this clonotype. CDR3 nucleotide sequence: TGTGCCAGCAGCCAGGCGGGGGGAGTAGCTTTCTTT. Amino acid sequence: CASSQAGGVAFF. The chain couples TRBV14 to TRBJ1-1, with D maybe TRBD1 (5 bases). This CDR3 has 12 residues. CDR1 is SGHDN, CDR2 FVKESK, per germline. The V and J ends lost 3 bases and 10 bases respectively, with 12 bases between them.

This clonotype appeared many times. This chain connects TRBV20-1 to TRBJ1-5; D not certain. This CDR3 region has 10 residues. The V gene lost 6 bases and the J gene lost 11 bases, with 11 bases spanning the gap. Germline CDR1 and CDR2: DFQATT and SNEGSKA (reference sequence). The CDR3 DNA reads as TGCAGTGCCGGCCCTCGGGCCCAGCATTTT. It specifies CSAGPRAQHF.

In this sample, this clonotype turned up many times. The chain uses TRBV9 and TRBJ2-3; no clear D. Per the germline V gene, CDR1 is SGDLS and CDR2 is YYNGEE. This CDR3 spans 15 amino acids. Between the trimmed V and J ends, which lost 0 bases and 3 bases, there was a span of 11 bases. The CDR3 loop reads CASSVGRGVTDTQYF. In nucleotides, the CDR3 is TGTGCCAGCAGCGTAGGACGAGGAGTTACAGATACGCAGTATTTT.

This clonotype was seen many times. The J gene is TRBJ2-5, the V gene TRBV3-1; D is possibly TRBD1 (5 bases). V lost 1 base, J lost 4 bases, and 13 bases lay in between. Germline V lookup: CDR1 LGHDT, CDR2 YNNKEL (reference sequence). There are 15 residues in the CDR3. CDR3 sequence (DNA): TGTGCCAGCAGCCAAGTGGGGCGGACCCTAGAGACCCAGTACTTC. This codes for CASSQVGRTLETQYF.

This clonotype came up many times. Germline is not matched at one junction end, which may reflect a read error. This chain links TRBV4-1 with TRBJ1-5; D gene uncertain. CDR3 length: 14 residues. Germline CDR1 reads MGHRA; CDR2 reads YSYEKL. The CDR3 here is CASSQVSLGQPQNF. The CDR3 DNA follows: TGCGCCAGCAGCCAAGTATCCCTAGGGCAGCCCCAGAATTTT.

Many counts were recorded for this clonotype. This chain links TRBV5-6 with TRBJ2-1; D not resolved. The CDR3 sequence is 13 residues long. Trimming left V 0 bases short and J 9 bases short, with 10 bases between. From germline, CDR1 is SGHDT and CDR2 YYEEEE. CDR3 region: CASSLVGPGEQFF. The CDR3, as DNA: TGTGCCAGCAGCTTGGTAGGGCCTGGTGAGCAGTTCTTC.

This clonotype occurred many times. The rearrangement uses TRBV7-2 and TRBJ2-4; 8 bases match TRBD1. The CDR3 is 17 amino acids. Germline CDR1 is SGHTA and CDR2 is FQGNSA. V shed 5 bases, J shed 4 bases, and the junction held 13 bases outside the gene matches. The CDR3 DNA follows: TGTGCCAGCAGCCCAGGACAGGGTTTTTTGACGAAAAACATTCAGTACTTC. Encoded protein: CASSPGQGFLTKNIQYF.

This clonotype showed up many times. The rearrangement links TRBV29-1 to TRBJ1-1; D is undetermined. The CDR3 covers 10 residues. Trimming took off 5 bases at V and 5 bases at J, with 6 bases between the two ends. CDR1 is SQVTM, CDR2 ANQGSEA, per germline. CDR3 residues: CSVYFTEAFF. CDR3 nucleotides: TGCAGCGTTTACTTTACTGAAGCTTTCTTT.

This clonotype occurred many times. V usage is TRBV5-1 and J usage is TRBJ2-5; TRBD1 matches at 8 bases. Germline V CDR1 and CDR2: SGHRS, YFSETQ. V lost 0 bases, J lost 3 bases, and 4 bases stayed unmatched. There are 15 residues in the CDR3. CDR3 nucleotide sequence: TGCGCCAGCAGCTTGGGAAGACAGGGGAAAGAGACCCAGTACTTC. Translated: CASSLGRQGKETQYF.

The V gene is TRBV11-3, the J gene TRBJ2-2, with D uncertain. The CDR3 has 15 amino acids. The V end was cut by 3 bases, the J end by 2 bases, with 10 bases between. Per germline, CDR1 SGHNT and CDR2 YENEEA. The CDR3 spells CASSFTARNTGELFF. The DNA of the CDR3 is TGTGCCAGCAGCTTTACGGCCCGCAACACCGGGGAGCTGTTTTTT. The full variable domain, in which reference TRBV11-3 and TRBJ2-2 provide the parts outside the CDR3, is EAGVVQSPRYKIIEKKQPVAFWCNPISGHNTLYWYLQNLGQGPELLIRYENEEAVDDSQLPKDRFSAERLKGVDSTLKIQPAELGDSAVYLCASSFTARNTGELFFGEGSRLTVL.

This clonotype was observed at least ten times. CDR3 protein: CSAIRTGSDYGYTF. The CDR3 DNA sequence: TGCAGTGCGATCAGGACAGGGTCTGACTATGGCTACACCTTC. This sequence joins TRBV20-1 and TRBJ1-2; 8 positions agree with TRBD1. J lost 3 bases, V lost 6 bases, and 9 bases had no gene match. The germline V gene encodes CDR1 DFQATT and CDR2 SNEGSKA (reference sequence). The CDR3 extends over 14 amino acids.

This clonotype was seen at least ten times. This chain connects TRBV14 to TRBJ2-7; no clear D. From germline, CDR1 is SGHDN and CDR2 FVKESK. The CDR3 extends over 13 amino acids. The V end was cut by 4 bases, the J end by 3 bases, with 10 bases between. Here the CDR3 DNA reads TGTGCCAGCAGCCCCCAAAGGAACTACGAGCAGTACTTC. Residues: CASSPQRNYEQYF.

Regarding this clonotype: Possible read error: a much larger clone is one base away. The J gene is TRBJ2-7, the V gene TRBV12-3 or TRBV12-4; a possible D gene is TRBD2 (6 bases). V was trimmed by 5 bases and J by 3 bases, leaving 17 bases between them. The CDR3 spans 15 residues. CDR3 residues: CASSRELGKVYEQYF. The CDR3, as DNA: TGTGCCAGCAGTCGGGAGCTGGGAAAGGTCTACGAGCAGTACTTC.

This clonotype occurred many times. The chain uses TRBV28 and TRBJ2-3; 10 positions match TRBD2. CDR3 size: 14 residues. Trimming at V came to 6 bases and at J to 4 bases, leaving 4 bases not matched to a gene. Germline CDR1 reads MDHEN; CDR2 reads SYDVKM. The chain's CDR3 is CASSPSGGADTQYF. In DNA, the CDR3 is TGTGCCAGCAGCCCGAGCGGGGGGGCAGATACGCAGTATTTT.

In this sample, this clonotype turned up many times. The chain is built from TRBV5-6 and TRBJ2-7, with D perhaps TRBD1 or TRBD2 (5 bases each). The V end lost 4 bases, the J end lost 7 bases, and 12 bases lay between the germline ends. CDR1 and CDR2 from the germline V gene are SGHDT and YYEEEE. The CDR3 consists of 12 residues. CDR3 DNA: TGTGCCAGCAGCCCGCGATGGGGGGAGCAGTACTTC. It specifies CASSPRWGEQYF.

For this clonotype: This clone may be a read error of a much larger clone one base away. Because the CDR3's place on the DNA is in doubt, the DNA is left out and the CDR3 is given as listed by TCRdb. The chain uses TRBV28 and TRBJ1-5; the D call TRBD1 from the table was never checked on the DNA. The CDR3 sequence runs 16 residues, both termini included. Germline V lookup: CDR1 MDHEN, CDR2 SYDVKM. CDR3 protein: CASSSWGGGSNQPQNF.

In this sample, this clonotype turned up many times. The chain joins TRBV7-3 to TRBJ2-3, with a weak D call TRBD2 (6 bases). The CDR3 has 16 residues. Trimming left V 1 base short and J 0 bases short, with 11 bases between. Germline values: CDR1 SGHTA, CDR2 FQGTGA. The CDR3 sequence is CASSLNGGSSTDTQYF. The CDR3 nucleotides are TGTGCCAGCAGCTTAAATGGAGGGTCTAGCACAGATACGCAGTATTTT.

Concerning this clonotype: A clone one base away is much larger, so this may be a read error. The conserved closing phenylalanine or tryptophan is absent in this CDR3, likely reflecting a read error. The chain carries TRBV25-1 and TRBJ2-5; D is possibly TRBD1 (5 bases). Germline lookup yields CDR1 MGHDK and CDR2 SYGVNS. Trimming removed 4 bases from V and 0 bases from J, with 12 bases in between. This CDR3 is 15 amino acids long. CDR3 in DNA: TGTGCCAGCAGTGCCAGACAGTGGTACCAAGAGACCCAGTACTAC. Translation gives CASSARQWYQETQYY.